The 7 T cell receptor beta chains below all came from one sample that was sequenced in a study of shared clonotypes between healthy human individuals. Generated by immunoSEQ multiplex PCR, the TCRdb table keeps only in-frame clones and is missing some. The sample lists some 660,000 clones, about three quarters seen once, with more than 1.5% in the top ten. The sample consisted of memory CD4+ T cells sorted from blood. Documented subset: CD45RA-negative fraction. The receptors here all came from a woman younger than 45 in good health.

This chain uses TRBV7-2 with TRBJ1-5; a possible D gene is TRBD1 (5 bases). Germline CDR1 and CDR2: SGHTA and FQGNSA. The CDR3 spans 14 residues. The V and J ends lost 5 bases and 5 bases respectively, with 13 bases between them. The CDR3 DNA sequence: TGTGCCAGCAGCCGCGGGAGGGGCGATCAGCCCCAGCATTTT. Its translation is CASSRGRGDQPQHF.

The genes are TRBV19 and TRBJ1-1; D may be TRBD1 (5 bases). This CDR3 has 13 residues. V gave up 6 bases and J gave up 5 bases, with 13 bases separating them. Germline assignment: CDR1 LNHDA and CDR2 SQIVND (reference sequence). As DNA, the CDR3 is TGTGCCAGTAGGGGCAGCGAGGGGACTGAAGCTTTCTTT. Translation gives CASRGSEGTEAFF.

This CDR3 is CASRSGTGTYEQYF. The DNA of the CDR3 is TGTGCCAGCAGATCCGGGACAGGGACGTACGAGCAGTACTTC. J is TRBJ2-7 and V is TRBV7-2, with TRBD1 identical over 9 bases. The CDR3 is 14 residues long. V was pared by 6 bases and J by 4 bases, with 7 bases of the junction left unmatched. Germline V CDR1 and CDR2: SGHTA, FQGNSA.

The chain has TRBV27 and TRBJ2-7; 7 nucleotides align to TRBD2. Germline CDR1 MNHEY, CDR2 SMNVEV (reference sequence). J lost 5 bases, V lost 2 bases, and 6 bases had no gene match. The CDR3 is 14 amino acids. This CDR3 reads CASSLVGGRDEQYF. CDR3 bases: TGTGCCAGCAGTTTAGTAGGAGGGAGGGACGAGCAGTACTTC.

The genes are TRBV7-9 and TRBJ1-5; 7 bases align to TRBD1. The CDR3 is made up of 16 amino acids. V was pared by 6 bases and J by 7 bases, with 15 bases of the junction left unmatched. The V gene's germline CDR1 is SEHNR and CDR2 FQNEAQ (reference sequence). CDR3 sequence (DNA): TGTGCCAGCAGTCCCATGACAGGGCCCGGTTTGCAGCCCCAGCATTTT. This codes for CASSPMTGPGLQPQHF.

The chain recombines TRBV28 with TRBJ2-3; D might be TRBD1 (6 bases). Germline CDR1 and CDR2: MDHEN and SYDVKM. Trimming removed 2 bases at V and 7 bases at J, with 13 bases between. The CDR3 has 14 residues. CDR3 sequence (DNA): TGTGCCAGCAGTTTAGGGGGCGCGGGTAATACGCAGTATTTT. Its translation is CASSLGGAGNTQYF.

The CDR3 region has the DNA TGTGCCAGCTCACCCGGGAAAGGGACGGGGGGCTACACCTTC. This gives the protein CASSPGKGTGGYTF. The gene calls are TRBV18 and TRBJ1-2; tentative D call: TRBD1 (5 bases). V was pared by 3 bases and J by 8 bases, with 16 bases between. CDR3 length equals 14 residues. Germline V gene data show CDR1 as KGHSH and CDR2 as LQKENI.